These 20 T cell receptor beta chains were sequenced from one sample in a study of T-cell memory formation after mild COVID-19. One entry per CDR3 protein, called by TCRdb with MiXCR from the 5' RACE reads. The sample contains about 410,000 distinct CDR3 sequences, about a sixth of which appear only once. Input material: PBMCs or a T cell subset sorted from them (not recorded which). The receptors were gathered from a man younger than 30 who had mild COVID-19 (a few samples of this study predate the infection). Cell type and time point are not known.

CDR3 sequence: CLVRRGNLYTEAFF. The CDR3 nucleotides read TGTCTAGTAAGACGGGGGAACCTCTACACTGAAGCTTTCTTT. The V and J genes are TRBV6-5 and TRBJ1-1, with D tentatively TRBD1 (5 bases). From germline, CDR1 is MNHEY and CDR2 SVGAGI. The CDR3 has 14 residues.

This clonotype was seen only a few times. The chain joins TRBV9 to TRBJ2-1, with 16 bases that match TRBD2. This CDR3 spans 20 amino acids. V was pared by 4 bases and J by 2 bases, with 12 bases of the junction left unmatched. Looked up from germline, CDR1 is SGDLS and CDR2 is YYNGEE. Written as DNA, the CDR3 is TGTGCCAGCAGCTCCCAAGGGACTAGCGGGGGGGTATTGGCCTACAATGAGCAGTTCTTC. Translation gives CASSSQGTSGGVLAYNEQFF.

The V gene is TRBV19, the J gene TRBJ1-1; D is uncertain. The CDR3 extends over 14 amino acids. From germline, CDR1 is LNHDA and CDR2 SQIVND (reference sequence). Trimming took 3 bases from V and 0 from J, leaving 8 bases between them. CDR3 DNA sequence: TGTGCCAGTAGTATTCGGGCGGTGAACACTGAAGCTTTCTTT. Its translation: CASSIRAVNTEAFF.

This clonotype was found a few times. The chain combines TRBV6-5 with TRBJ1-1; TRBD1 might be the D (5 bases). Germline CDR1 is MNHEY and CDR2 is SVGAGI. CDR3 length: 14 residues. Trimming removed 0 bases from V and 5 bases from J, with 10 bases in between. This CDR3 reads CASSYSWGGTEAFF. CDR3 bases: TGTGCCAGCAGTTACTCCTGGGGGGGAACTGAAGCTTTCTTT.

The chain recombines TRBV20-1 with TRBJ2-7; unclear D gene. There are 16 residues in the CDR3. Trimming shortened V by 1 base and J by 5 bases, and 21 bases separated the two germline ends. From germline, CDR1 is DFQATT and CDR2 SNEGSKA (reference sequence). CDR3 amino acids: CSARGPDGALLHEQYF. For the CDR3, the DNA is TGCAGTGCTAGAGGCCCGGACGGCGCCCTCCTTCACGAGCAGTACTTC.

This clonotype has a count of ten or more. This sequence joins TRBV27 and TRBJ2-5; D is possibly TRBD2 (5 bases). The germline V and J ends were trimmed by 3 bases and 7 bases, with 12 bases remaining between them. Germline CDR1 MNHEY, CDR2 SMNVEV (reference sequence). This CDR3 spans 13 amino acids. This CDR3 is CASSFHVAGTQYF. The CDR3 nucleotides read TGTGCCAGCAGTTTTCACGTCGCGGGGACCCAGTACTTC.

This clonotype appeared a few times. The chain carries TRBV20-1 and TRBJ2-1; unclear D gene. The germline V gene has CDR1 DFQATT and CDR2 SNEGSKA (reference sequence). The CDR3 loop spans 12 amino acids. V dropped 4 bases and J dropped 7 bases, with 11 bases sitting between them. Here the CDR3 reads CSANLLGNEQFF. CDR3 nucleotide sequence: TGCAGTGCTAACCTCTTGGGTAATGAGCAGTTCTTC.

This clonotype has a handful of counts. The DNA of the CDR3 is TGTGCCAGCAGCTCCGGCCGGGGCAATGAGCAGTTCTTC. Its protein product is CASSSGRGNEQFF. The chain employs TRBV7-3 and TRBJ2-1; weak D call: TRBD2 (5 bases). Germline-derived CDR1 and CDR2 are SGHTA and FQGTGA. The CDR3 runs 13 residues. Trimming removed 4 bases at V and 6 bases at J, with 10 bases between.

This chain connects TRBV18 to TRBJ2-1; D not resolved. The germline CDR1 and CDR2 sequences are KGHSH and LQKENI. Trimming left V 2 bases short and J 7 bases short, with 3 bases between. This CDR3 is 11 amino acids long. DNA of the CDR3: TGTGCCAGCTCACCAATGAATGAGCAGTTCTTC. Translated, it gives CASSPMNEQFF. Using reference TRBV18 and TRBJ2-1 for the parts outside the CDR3, the full variable domain is NAGVMQNPRHLVRRRGQEARLRCSPMKGHSHVYWYRQLPEEGLKFMVYLQKENIIDESGMPKERFSAEFPKEGPSILRIQQVVRGDSAAYFCASSPMNEQFFGPGTRLTVL.

This chain links TRBV12-3 or TRBV12-4 with TRBJ2-1; 14 bases are a match to TRBD2. The ends lost 6 bases at V and 10 bases at J; junction bases unmatched: 5. The CDR3 totals 14 residues. CDR3 DNA: TGTGCCAGCAGAGGACTAGCGGGAGGCCTGGAGCAGTTCTTC. It encodes CASRGLAGGLEQFF.

This clonotype was counted between two and nine times. The chain carries TRBV20-1 and TRBJ2-5; 13 bases are a match to TRBD2. The J segment lost 4 bases and the V segment lost 4 bases, leaving 6 bases of the junction unmatched. Per the germline V gene, CDR1 is DFQATT and CDR2 is SNEGSKA (reference sequence). The CDR3 contains 15 residues. The CDR3 reads CSATSTSGGAETQYF. The CDR3 coding sequence is TGCAGTGCTACCTCTACTAGCGGGGGGGCAGAGACCCAGTACTTC.

This clonotype was seen at least ten times. The V gene is TRBV20-1, the J gene TRBJ2-2; tentatively, D is TRBD1 (6 bases). The CDR3 loop spans 12 amino acids. Germline assignment: CDR1 DFQATT and CDR2 SNEGSKA (reference sequence). Trimming removed 7 bases from V and 2 bases from J, with 8 bases in between. This CDR3 is CSGGQNTGELFF. CDR3 nucleotides: TGCAGTGGGGGACAAAACACCGGGGAGCTGTTTTTT.

The gene calls are TRBV7-2 and TRBJ1-1, with unresolved D. Germline V lookup: CDR1 SGHTA, CDR2 FQGNSA. Trimming took off 0 bases at V and 0 bases at J, with 8 bases between the two ends. The length of the CDR3 is 15 residues. CDR3 bases: TGTGCCAGCAGCTTAGCGCCAGAGGTGAACACTGAAGCTTTCTTT. Its protein is CASSLAPEVNTEAFF.

This clonotype came up a few times. V and J are TRBV29-1 and TRBJ1-5; D is undetermined. V shed 4 bases and J shed 1 base, with 5 bases lying between them. This CDR3 is built from 12 residues. CDR1 is SQVTM and CDR2 is ANQGSEA in the germline V gene. The CDR3 reads CSVGESNQPQHF. The DNA of the CDR3 is TGCAGCGTTGGAGAAAGCAATCAGCCCCAGCATTTT.

This clonotype was picked up a small number of times. The chain couples TRBV6-2 or TRBV6-3 to TRBJ2-7, with TRBD1 matching over 8 bases. Losses at the gene ends were 4 bases for V and 1 base for J; bases not matched to a gene: 3. The germline CDR1 and CDR2 sequences are MNHEY and SVGEGT. The length of the CDR3 is 14 residues. CDR3 protein: CASSSTGVSYEQYF. CDR3 sequence (DNA): TGTGCCAGCAGTTCGACAGGGGTATCCTACGAGCAGTACTTC.

This sequence joins TRBV24-1 and TRBJ2-5, with D tentatively TRBD1 or TRBD2 (5 bases each). Germline V gives CDR1 KGHDR, CDR2 SFDVKD. Trimming left V 4 bases short and J 4 bases short, with 15 bases between. The CDR3 consists of 15 residues. The CDR3 reads CATSDPGAGGETQYF. The CDR3 DNA reads as TGTGCCACCAGTGACCCCGGGGCCGGTGGAGAGACCCAGTACTTC.

V and J are TRBV7-3 and TRBJ2-2; 7 bases agree with TRBD2. Germline V gives CDR1 SGHTA, CDR2 FQGTGA. The length of the CDR3 is 18 residues. V dropped 4 bases and J dropped 3; count of bases not matched to a gene: 14. CDR3 in DNA: TGTGCCAGCAGCTCGACCCTTTCGACTAGCTTTGACACCGGGGAGCTGTTTTTT. The encoded protein is CASSSTLSTSFDTGELFF.

The V call is TRBV6-5, the J call TRBJ2-5, with 15 bases that match TRBD2. Unmatched junction bases numbered 0, after V lost 0 bases and J lost 7 bases. Germline V CDR1 and CDR2: MNHEY, SVGAGI. The CDR3 is 15 residues long. CDR3: CASSYSGLAGGTQYF. CDR3 nucleotide sequence: TGTGCCAGCAGTTACTCGGGACTAGCGGGGGGGACCCAGTACTTC.

The chain joins TRBV7-2 to TRBJ2-1, with TRBD1 identical over 7 bases. Germline CDR1 SGHTA, CDR2 FQGNSA. The CDR3 is 13 amino acids. V gave up 7 bases and J gave up 4 bases; unmatched junction bases: 4. CDR3 sequence reads: CASNGQAYNEQFF. The CDR3 nucleotides read TGTGCCAGCAACGGACAGGCGTACAATGAGCAGTTCTTC.

Only a few counts were recorded for this clonotype. This chain uses TRBV20-1 with TRBJ1-1; no firm D call. From germline, CDR1 is DFQATT and CDR2 SNEGSKA (reference sequence). The CDR3 extends over 14 amino acids. V gave up 0 bases and J gave up 5 bases, with 13 bases separating them. The CDR3 spells CSARDNGVGTEAFF. Here the CDR3 DNA reads TGCAGTGCTAGAGACAACGGGGTAGGGACTGAAGCTTTCTTT.